The rows below give T cell receptor beta chains drawn from one sample of a study of T cells after yellow fever vaccination. Each CDR3 protein is one row after TCRdb ran MiXCR on the 5' RACE reads. The data contain a few hundred thousand distinct CDR3 sequences, approximately 16% of them singletons. The sample was PBMCs, taken 4 to 6 days after the first yellow fever vaccination. These receptors came from a man between 18 and 35 years old who received the YFV17D yellow fever vaccine. Both conserved end residues are part of each CDR3. Fields, in order: V gene, J gene, clone size, D gene, CDR3 DNA, CDR3 protein. D genes are given only for firm matches. A clone size is listed for some rows: how often the clone was seen (once, few, many), or a class if it is expanded.

>TRBV4-1|TRBJ1-4|-|TRBD1
TGCGCCAGCAGCCCCCCCGCTGACAGGGGGCTTGAAAAACTGTTTTTT
CASSPPADRGLEKLFF
>TRBV25-1|TRBJ1-2|-|-
TGTGCCAGCAGTGTCCTTGGGGATGCTAACTATGGCTACACCTTC
CASSVLGDANYGYTF
>TRBV5-1|TRBJ1-5|-|-
TGCGCCAGCAGGCTGCGTCCAGTGAGCAATCAGCCCCAGCATTTT
CASRLRPVSNQPQHF
>TRBV11-3|TRBJ1-2|-|-
TGTGCCAGCAGCTTCAACACCCTGGCACACTATGGCTACACCTTC
CASSFNTLAHYGYTF
>TRBV7-2|TRBJ1-6|-|-
TGTGCCAGCAGCCTCTGGGCAGACTGGCGCCTCCACTTT
CASSLWADWRLHF
>TRBV4-2|TRBJ2-5|many|-
TGTGCCAGCAGCCAAGTGGTGCAGGAGACCCAGTACTTC
CASSQVVQETQYF
>TRBV11-2|TRBJ2-6|-|-
TGTGCCAGCAGCTCCGGGGTTGGGGTGGCCCCGTTCTCTGGGGCCAACGTCCTGACTTTC
CASSSGVGVAPFSGANVLTF
>TRBV10-3|TRBJ1-1|-|-
TGTGCCATCAGTGAAGGGGGCACTGAAGCTTTCTTT
CAISEGGTEAFF
>TRBV7-2|TRBJ1-5|few|-
TGTGCCAGCAGCTTAGCAGCATGGCAGCCCCAGCATTTT
CASSLAAWQPQHF
>TRBV6-1|TRBJ2-7|-|TRBD2
TGTGCCAGCAGCCGGACTAGCTCCTACGAGCAGTACTTC
CASSRTSSYEQYF
>TRBV7-9|TRBJ2-1|-|-
TGTGCCAGCAGTTACAGGGACCATGAGCAGTTCTTC
CASSYRDHEQFF
>TRBV20-1|TRBJ2-5|-|TRBD1
TGCAGTGCACGTATACAGGGGCTCCGGGAGACCCAGTACTTC
CSARIQGLRETQYF
>TRBV4-1|TRBJ2-1|-|TRBD2
TGCGCCAGCAGCCAAGCGGGGGGGCCGATAGATGAGCAGTTCTTC
CASSQAGGPIDEQFF
>TRBV6-2/TRBV6-3|TRBJ2-3|few|TRBD1
TGTGCCAGCTTTGGCCAGGGGGCAAATACAGATACGCAGTATTTT
CASFGQGANTDTQYF
>TRBV5-4|TRBJ2-5|few|-
TGTGCCAGCAGCCCCGGAATACCGGGATACCAAGAGACCCAGTACTTC
CASSPGIPGYQETQYF
>TRBV5-4|TRBJ2-5|few|TRBD2
TGTGCCAGCAGCCCTGGACTAGCGGATAGGGAGACCCAGTACTTC
CASSPGLADRETQYF
>TRBV11-2|TRBJ2-6|few|-
TGTGCCAGCAGCTCCCATCTGGGGGGGGCCAACGTCCTGACTTTC
CASSSHLGGANVLTF
>TRBV20-1|TRBJ1-1|-|TRBD1
TGCAGTGCTAGGGAAGGGGGCATGAACACTGAAGCTTTCTTT
CSAREGGMNTEAFF
>TRBV7-2|TRBJ1-2|-|-
TGTGCCAGCAGCTTAGATCTCAGGGGTGGCTACACCTTC
CASSLDLRGGYTF
>TRBV4-2|TRBJ2-7|-|-
TGTGCCAGCAGCCACGGCACCCTCCCCGAGCAGTACTTC
CASSHGTLPEQYF
>TRBV4-1|TRBJ1-5|-|-
TGCGCCAGCAGCCAAGATTTTTCAGCCAATCAGCCCCAGCATTTT
CASSQDFSANQPQHF
>TRBV6-4|TRBJ2-2|few|TRBD2
TGTGCCAGCAGTGACTCAAGCGGCGGGGGGGCCACCGGGGAGCTGTTTTTT
CASSDSSGGGATGELFF
>TRBV4-2|TRBJ2-3|few|TRBD2
TGTGCCAGCAGCCAAGTGCGGGGGGGCGAGGATACGCAGTATTTT
CASSQVRGGEDTQYF
>TRBV5-1|TRBJ2-1|-|TRBD2
TGCGCCAGCAGCCTGGGACAGACTAGCGGGGGAAACAATGAGCAGTTCTTC
CASSLGQTSGGNNEQFF
>TRBV12-3/TRBV12-4|TRBJ1-1|many|-
TGTGCCAGCAGCCTGGGTTCCATGAACACTGAAGCTTTCTTT
CASSLGSMNTEAFF
>TRBV6-2/TRBV6-3|TRBJ2-3|-|TRBD2
TGTGCCAGCTGTAGCGGGGGTAGCACAGATACGCAGTATTTT
CASCSGGSTDTQYF
>TRBV4-3|TRBJ2-2|-|-
TGCGCCAGCAGCCAAGATGTTGGCCCCACCGGGGAGCTGTTTTTT
CASSQDVGPTGELFF
>TRBV12-3/TRBV12-4|TRBJ2-3|-|TRBD2
TGTGCCAGCAGTCTCTACAGACTAGCGGGGGGGCCGAGGGTCGATACGCAGTATTTT
CASSLYRLAGGPRVDTQYF
>TRBV4-1|TRBJ1-5|few|-
TGCGCCAGCAGCCAAGACGGGCGTCAGCCCCAGCATTTT
CASSQDGRQPQHF
>TRBV29-1|TRBJ1-1|-|TRBD1
TGCAGCGTTGACCCGACAGGGGGAGAAACTGAAGCTTTCTTT
CSVDPTGGETEAFF
>TRBV7-9|TRBJ1-1|many|-
TGTGCCAGCAGACGTTCGAACACTGAAGCTTTCTTT
CASRRSNTEAFF
>TRBV7-8|TRBJ1-5|many|-
TGTGCCAGCAGCGTAGGCGTCGGGCAGCCCCAGCATTTT
CASSVGVGQPQHF
>TRBV12-3/TRBV12-4|TRBJ1-1|-|-
TGTGCCAGCAGCCCCCCCGCGGGACACCATGAAGCTTTCTTT
CASSPPAGHHEAFF
>TRBV20-1|TRBJ1-1|few|-
TGCAGTGCTAGGGAGGGACACCTGAACACTGAAGCTTTCTTT
CSAREGHLNTEAFF
>TRBV10-3|TRBJ2-3|few|-
TGTGCCATCAGTCCCCGGCAATCAACCTACACAGATACGCAGTATTTT
CAISPRQSTYTDTQYF
>TRBV15|TRBJ2-2|-|-
TGTGCCACTACGATAGGCCTGGACCTCACCGGGGAGCTGTTTTTT
CATTIGLDLTGELFF
>TRBV12-3/TRBV12-4|TRBJ2-1|few|-
TGTGCCAGCAGTTTTACAAATTCCAATGAGCAGTTCTTC
CASSFTNSNEQFF
>TRBV7-9|TRBJ2-1|-|-
TGTGCCAGCAGCCCTCTTTCCCGTGGCACCTACAATGAGCAGTTCTTC
CASSPLSRGTYNEQFF
>TRBV7-6|TRBJ2-3|-|-
TGTGCCAGCAGCCTCCGCAGGGCGCACACAGATACGCAGTATTTT
CASSLRRAHTDTQYF
>TRBV19|TRBJ1-2|-|-
TGTGCCAGTAGTATTGGAGCCAACCTGGGCTATGGCTACACCTTC
CASSIGANLGYGYTF
>TRBV4-1|TRBJ2-7|-|-
TGCGCCAGCAGCCAAGACAAGATTTTAGCAGGGGGGTCCGAGCAGTACTTC
CASSQDKILAGGSEQYF
>TRBV18|TRBJ1-1|-|-
TGTGCCAGCTCACCCACATCGACACGGGGCACTGAAGCTTTCTTT
CASSPTSTRGTEAFF
>TRBV20-1|TRBJ1-2|-|TRBD1
TGCAGTGCGCCCCGGGACAGGGACTATGGCTACACCTTC
CSAPRDRDYGYTF
>TRBV9|TRBJ1-2|few|-
TGTGCCAGCAGCGTAGAGAAAGGGCTCTATGGCTACACCTTC
CASSVEKGLYGYTF
>TRBV7-3|TRBJ2-3|few|TRBD2
TGTGCCAGCAGCTTAGATCCTAGCGGGACAGATACGCAGTATTTT
CASSLDPSGTDTQYF
>TRBV2|TRBJ1-5|-|-
TGTGCCAGCAGAAGTGTCACCACGGGCAATCAGCCCCAGCATTTT
CASRSVTTGNQPQHF
>TRBV19|TRBJ2-5|few|-
TGTGCCAGTAGTATGGTAGTGCTGGAGACCCAGTACTTC
CASSMVVLETQYF
>TRBV7-9|TRBJ2-1|-|-
TGTGCCAGCAGCTCTCGGGCAGGCGGAAGTGAGCAGTTCTTC
CASSSRAGGSEQFF